The sequence of this T cell receptor (beta chain) was determined in a study of cytomegalovirus exposure and HLA in healthy donors. As for this clone: Antigen unknown.

The primer mix had 60 Vbeta and 13 Jbeta primers. Clones were sequenced by immunoSEQ multiplex PCR, and TCRdb holds only the in-frame ones, with some missing. The sample lists about 160,000 clones, roughly 80% occurring once. The study's findings and limits: The productive fraction for most TCR beta V segments was about 87% or about 30% in an earlier analysis. Analyses of presence and absence presupposed an approximately uniform sequencing depth across donors.

V was pared by 5 bases and J by 4 bases, with 13 bases of the junction left unmatched. Germline CDR1 and CDR2: PRHDT and FYEKMQ (reference sequence). CDR3 size: 17 residues. This receptor was taken from a woman younger than 30 in good health and CMV-seronegative. The rearrangement uses TRBV13 and TRBJ2-5; 10 bases match TRBD2. Sequenced material: PBMCs. CDR3: CASSDRTSGKLGETQYF. CDR3 coding DNA: TGTGCCAGCAGCGACCGCACTAGCGGGAAGTTGGGAGAGACCCAGTACTTC.